This T cell receptor beta chain was sequenced for a study of shared clonotypes between healthy human individuals. Study information: Serving as donors were a couple of women and a few men, whose ages spanned 18 to 49.

Loaded into unsorted PBMC replicate PCRs was approximately 300 ng DNA, roughly 31,000 T cell genomes. Generated by immunoSEQ multiplex PCR, the TCRdb table keeps only in-frame clones and is missing some. The table includes about 480,000 clones, about 75% detected once. Healthy HIV-negative adults without recent acute infections or vaccinations served as donors. Unmatched junction bases numbered 4, after V lost 7 bases and J lost 4 bases. The CDR3 spans 13 residues. In germline, CDR1 is SGHAT, CDR2 FQNNGV. What was sequenced was PBMCs. The TCR was taken from a middle-aged woman in good health. Some clones in this sample may be carry-over from other donors' samples. This rearrangement joins TRBV11-2 to TRBJ2-7; 10 bases are a match to TRBD2. The DNA for the CDR3 is TGTGCCAGCACGCTACTAGCGGGGTACGAGCAGTACTTC. Translation gives CASTLLAGYEQYF.